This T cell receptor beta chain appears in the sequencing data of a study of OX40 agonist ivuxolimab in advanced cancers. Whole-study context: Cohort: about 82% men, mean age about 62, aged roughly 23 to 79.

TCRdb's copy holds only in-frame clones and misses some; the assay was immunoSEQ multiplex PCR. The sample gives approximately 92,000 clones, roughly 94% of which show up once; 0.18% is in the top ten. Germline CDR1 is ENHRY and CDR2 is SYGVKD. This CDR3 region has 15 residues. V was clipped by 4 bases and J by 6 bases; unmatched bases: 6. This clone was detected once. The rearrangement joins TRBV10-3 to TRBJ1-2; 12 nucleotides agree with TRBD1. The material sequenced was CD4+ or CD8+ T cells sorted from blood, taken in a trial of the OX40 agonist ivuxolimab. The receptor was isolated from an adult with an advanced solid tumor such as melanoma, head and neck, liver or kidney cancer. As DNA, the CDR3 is TGTGCCATCAGTGGAAGGGACAGGGGGCAGGATGGCTACACCTTC. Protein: CAISGRDRGQDGYTF.